The 16 T cell receptor beta chains reported below all come from one sample, sequenced in a study of radiotherapy plus CTLA-4 blockade in lung cancer. Produced via immunoSEQ multiplex PCR; TCRdb's table is partial and in-frame only. The sample yields more than 100,000 clones, 85% to 90% seen once. Sequences were derived from peripheral blood, sampled from a patient treated with radiotherapy plus ipilimumab. These TCRs come from a human donor with non-small cell lung cancer that progressed on radiotherapy plus ipilimumab.

This chain connects TRBV6-5 to TRBJ2-6, with 9 nucleotides matching TRBD2. After removal of 8 bases from V and 2 bases from J, the junction contained 1 base not matched to a gene. Looked up from germline, CDR1 is MNHEY and CDR2 is SVGAGI. This CDR3 is 14 amino acids long. The CDR3 coding sequence is TGTGCCAGCGGCGGGAGGGCTGGGGCCAACGTCCTGACTTTC. Its protein product is CASGGRAGANVLTF.

The rearrangement uses TRBV5-1 and TRBJ1-1; tentatively, D is TRBD1 (5 bases). Per germline, CDR1 SGHRS and CDR2 YFSETQ. V lost 4 bases and J lost 2, with 15 bases in between. This CDR3 has 15 residues. The CDR3 DNA reads TGCGCCAGCAGCCGAGAAGCAACAGGAAACACTGAAGCTTTCTTT. This sequence encodes CASSREATGNTEAFF.

The chain recombines TRBV29-1 with TRBJ1-2, with 7 bases that match TRBD1. Germline trimming cut 3 bases from V and 5 bases from J; bases unmatched to any gene: 3. Germline V CDR1 and CDR2: SQVTM, ANQGSEA. The CDR3 is made up of 12 amino acids. CDR3 nucleotides: TGCAGCGTTGACAGGGGGATGTATGGCTACACCTTC. Its protein product is CSVDRGMYGYTF. Full variable domain (outside the CDR3, taken from reference TRBV29-1 and TRBJ1-2): SAVISQKPSRDICQRGTSLTIQCQVDSQVTMMFWYRQQPGQSLTLIATANQGSEATYESGFVIDKFPISRPNLTFSTLTVSNMSPEDSSIYLCSVDRGMYGYTFGSGTRLTVV.

The table lists this clone with a count of one. V usage is TRBV7-8 and J usage is TRBJ2-4, with D maybe TRBD1 (5 bases). From germline, CDR1 is SGHVS and CDR2 FQNEAQ. Trimming took off 1 base at V and 0 bases at J, with 10 bases between the two ends. The CDR3 is made up of 16 amino acids. CDR3 protein: CASSLGQTLAKNIQYF. The CDR3 DNA is TGTGCCAGCAGCTTAGGACAGACTCTAGCCAAAAACATTCAGTACTTC. The entire variable domain, with the rest obtained from reference TRBV7-8 and TRBJ2-4, is as follows: GAGVSQSPRYKVAKRGQDVALRCDPISGHVSLFWYQQALGQGPEFLTYFQNEAQLDKSGLPSDRFFAERPEGSVSTLKIQRTQQEDSAVYLCASSLGQTLAKNIQYFGAGTRLSVL.

The chain uses TRBV6-6 and TRBJ1-4; D remains ambiguous. This CDR3 has 14 residues. CDR1 MNHNY and CDR2 SVGAGI come from the germline V gene (reference sequence). The V gene lost 0 bases and the J gene lost 3 bases, with 5 bases spanning the gap. CDR3 sequence (DNA): TGTGCCAGCAGTTACTCCCAGTCTAATGAAAAACTGTTTTTT. Protein sequence: CASSYSQSNEKLFF.

This chain joins TRBV7-2 and TRBJ2-7; TRBD1 might be the D (6 bases). V was pared by 5 bases and J by 5 bases, with 10 bases between. This CDR3 has 12 amino acids. Germline V gives CDR1 SGHTA, CDR2 FQGNSA. The CDR3: CASSGPGDEQYF. The CDR3 region has the DNA TGTGCCAGCAGCGGCCCAGGGGACGAGCAGTACTTC.

This clone appeared once. The chain carries TRBV25-1 and TRBJ2-5; D is ambiguous. Per germline, CDR1 MGHDK and CDR2 SYGVNS. Deletions cut 1 base from V and 1 base from J, with 7 bases between. There are 14 residues in the CDR3. In nucleotides, the CDR3 is TGTGCCAGCAGTGAATCCAGAACCCAAGAGACCCAGTACTTC. Its translation is CASSESRTQETQYF.

The chain uses TRBV5-1 and TRBJ1-2; unclear D gene. The CDR3 is made up of 13 amino acids. CDR1 is SGHRS and CDR2 is YFSETQ in the germline V gene. V was clipped by 0 bases and J by 4 bases, with 7 bases between them. CDR3 DNA sequence: TGCGCCAGCAGCTTGGGCCAGAGCTATGGCTACACCTTC. Residues: CASSLGQSYGYTF. Complete variable domain (other parts from reference TRBV5-1 and TRBJ1-2): KAGVTQTPRYLIKTRGQQVTLSCSPISGHRSVSWYQQTPGQGLQFLFEYFSETQRNKGNFPGRFSGRQFSNSRSEMNVSTLELGDSALYLCASSLGQSYGYTFGSGTRLTVV.

The chain is built from TRBV6-6 and TRBJ1-1; unclear D gene. Germline V gene sequence: CDR1 MNHNY, CDR2 SVGAGI (reference sequence). Trimming took off 4 bases at V and 0 bases at J, with 9 bases between the two ends. The CDR3 is 14 residues long. Here the CDR3 reads CASSSGRLNTEAFF. The DNA of the CDR3 is TGTGCCAGCAGTTCGGGCAGGCTGAACACTGAAGCTTTCTTT.

A remark on this clone: At one end the junction does not follow the germline gene, possibly because of a read error. The chain uses TRBV4-2 and TRBJ2-1; TRBD2 matches at 8 bases. The CDR3 is 13 residues long. The germline V gene has CDR1 LGHNA and CDR2 YNFKEQ. CDR3 region: CASRQRELDEQFF. The CDR3 DNA follows: TGTGCCAGCCGCCAGCGGGAGCTGGATGAGCAGTTCTTC.

The V call is TRBV18, the J call TRBJ2-5; D is unresolved. Germline V gene lookup returns CDR1 KGHSH and CDR2 LQKENI. The CDR3 spans 15 residues. V shed 3 bases and J shed 4 bases, with 15 bases lying between them. The CDR3 here is CASSPQRAIAETQYF. Here the CDR3 DNA reads TGTGCCAGCTCACCCCAGCGAGCCATAGCAGAGACCCAGTACTTC. Combining the CDR3 with reference TRBV18 and TRBJ2-5 gives the whole variable domain NAGVMQNPRHLVRRRGQEARLRCSPMKGHSHVYWYRQLPEEGLKFMVYLQKENIIDESGMPKERFSAEFPKEGPSILRIQQVVRGDSAAYFCASSPQRAIAETQYFGPGTRLLVL.

A few counts support this clone. The gene calls are TRBV11-3 and TRBJ1-3; D is unresolved. The germline V gene has CDR1 SGHNT and CDR2 YENEEA. Trimming shortened V by 3 bases and J by 4 bases, and 10 bases separated the two germline ends. This CDR3 comprises 14 residues. CDR3 sequence: CASSFSLGGNTIYF. DNA of the CDR3: TGTGCCAGCAGCTTTAGTCTTGGAGGAAACACCATATATTTT.

The chain recombines TRBV18 with TRBJ1-2; TRBD1 matches 7 bases. The CDR3 sequence is 15 residues long. CDR1 KGHSH and CDR2 LQKENI come from the germline V gene. Unmatched junction bases numbered 3, after V lost 0 bases and J lost 2 bases. The CDR3 region has the DNA TGTGCCAGCTCACCACCGTCGACAGGGAACTATGGCTACACCTTC. Translating gives CASSPPSTGNYGYTF.

The chain employs TRBV28 and TRBJ1-5; TRBD1 aligns across 8 bases. This CDR3 is built from 17 residues. Trimming cost V 5 bases and J 2 bases; bases outside gene matches: 11. Germline V gene sequence: CDR1 MDHEN, CDR2 SYDVKM. The CDR3 coding sequence is TGTGCCAGCAGTGAACCGGGACAGGCCAGGGGCAATCAGCCCCAGCATTTT. Amino acids: CASSEPGQARGNQPQHF.

V is TRBV10-1 and J is TRBJ1-1; D remains ambiguous. The germline V gene has CDR1 WNHNN and CDR2 SYGVQD (reference sequence). V dropped 0 bases and J dropped 2 bases, with 1 base sitting between them. The CDR3 covers 12 residues. As DNA, the CDR3 is TGCGCCAGCAGTGAGTCCAACACTGAAGCTTTCTTT. Translation: CASSESNTEAFF.

The chain has TRBV11-2 and TRBJ2-7; tentative D call: TRBD1 (6 bases). The germline V gene has CDR1 SGHAT and CDR2 FQNNGV. Trimming removed 5 bases at V and 5 bases at J, with 16 bases between. This CDR3 spans 14 amino acids. CDR3: CASSALQGNHEQYF. The CDR3 bases are TGTGCCAGCAGCGCCCTCCAGGGGAACCACGAGCAGTACTTC.